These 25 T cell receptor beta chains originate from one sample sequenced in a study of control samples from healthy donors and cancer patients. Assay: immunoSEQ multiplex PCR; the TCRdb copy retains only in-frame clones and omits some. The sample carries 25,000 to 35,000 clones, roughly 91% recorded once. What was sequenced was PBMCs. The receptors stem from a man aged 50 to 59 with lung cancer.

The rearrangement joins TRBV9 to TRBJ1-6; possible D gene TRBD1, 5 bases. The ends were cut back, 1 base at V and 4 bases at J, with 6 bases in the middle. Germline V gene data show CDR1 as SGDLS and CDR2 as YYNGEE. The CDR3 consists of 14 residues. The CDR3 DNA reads TGTGCCAGCAGCGTACAGGGTTATAATTCACCCCTCCACTTT. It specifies CASSVQGYNSPLHF.

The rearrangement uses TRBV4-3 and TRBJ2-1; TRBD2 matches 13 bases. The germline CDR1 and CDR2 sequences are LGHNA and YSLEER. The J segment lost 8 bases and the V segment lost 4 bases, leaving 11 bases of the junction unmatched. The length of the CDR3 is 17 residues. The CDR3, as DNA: TGCGCCAGCAGCCGGTCCCCCACTAGCGGGGGGGCAGATGAGCAGTTCTTC. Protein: CASSRSPTSGGADEQFF.

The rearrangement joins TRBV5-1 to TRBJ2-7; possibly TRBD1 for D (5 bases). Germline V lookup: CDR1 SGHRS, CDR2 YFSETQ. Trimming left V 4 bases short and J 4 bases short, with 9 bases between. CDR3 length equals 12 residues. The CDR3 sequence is CASSVGHYEQYF. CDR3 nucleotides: TGCGCCAGCAGCGTGGGGCATTACGAGCAGTACTTC. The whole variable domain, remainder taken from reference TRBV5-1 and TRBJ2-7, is KAGVTQTPRYLIKTRGQQVTLSCSPISGHRSVSWYQQTPGQGLQFLFEYFSETQRNKGNFPGRFSGRQFSNSRSEMNVSTLELGDSALYLCASSVGHYEQYFGPGTRLTVT.

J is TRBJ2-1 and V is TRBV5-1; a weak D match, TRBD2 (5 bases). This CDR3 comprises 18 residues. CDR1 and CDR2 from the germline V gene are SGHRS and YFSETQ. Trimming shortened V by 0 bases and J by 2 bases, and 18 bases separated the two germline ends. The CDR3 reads CASSLAGMSGIAYNEQFF. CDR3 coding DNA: TGCGCCAGCAGCTTGGCCGGAATGTCCGGGATAGCCTACAATGAGCAGTTCTTC. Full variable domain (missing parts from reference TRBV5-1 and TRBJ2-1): KAGVTQTPRYLIKTRGQQVTLSCSPISGHRSVSWYQQTPGQGLQFLFEYFSETQRNKGNFPGRFSGRQFSNSRSEMNVSTLELGDSALYLCASSLAGMSGIAYNEQFFGPGTRLTVL.

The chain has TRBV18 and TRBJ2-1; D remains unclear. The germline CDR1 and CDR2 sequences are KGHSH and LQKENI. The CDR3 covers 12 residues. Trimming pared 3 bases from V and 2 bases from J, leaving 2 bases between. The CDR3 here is CASSPTYNEQFF. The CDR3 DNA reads TGTGCCAGCTCACCGACCTACAATGAGCAGTTCTTC. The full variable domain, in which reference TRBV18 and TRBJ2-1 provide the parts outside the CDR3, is NAGVMQNPRHLVRRRGQEARLRCSPMKGHSHVYWYRQLPEEGLKFMVYLQKENIIDESGMPKERFSAEFPKEGPSILRIQQVVRGDSAAYFCASSPTYNEQFFGPGTRLTVL.

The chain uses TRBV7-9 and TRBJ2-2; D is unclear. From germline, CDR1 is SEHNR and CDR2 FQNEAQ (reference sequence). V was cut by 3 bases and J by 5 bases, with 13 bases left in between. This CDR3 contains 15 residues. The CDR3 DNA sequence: TGTGCCAGCAGCTTCCCCGGAAGGGATACCGGGGAGCTGTTTTTT. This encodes CASSFPGRDTGELFF.

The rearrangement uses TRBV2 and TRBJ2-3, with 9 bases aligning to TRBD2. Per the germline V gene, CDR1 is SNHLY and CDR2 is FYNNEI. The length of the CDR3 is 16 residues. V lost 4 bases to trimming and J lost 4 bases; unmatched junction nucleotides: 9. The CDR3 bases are TGTGCCAGCAGTGCCGAGCGGGGGGCCCTCGCAGATACGCAGTATTTT. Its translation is CASSAERGALADTQYF.

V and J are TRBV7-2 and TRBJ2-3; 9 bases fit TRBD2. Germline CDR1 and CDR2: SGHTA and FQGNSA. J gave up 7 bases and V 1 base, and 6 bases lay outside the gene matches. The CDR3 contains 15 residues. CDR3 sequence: CASSLGSGGSYTQYF. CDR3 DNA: TGTGCCAGCAGCTTAGGTAGCGGGGGTTCATATACGCAGTATTTT.

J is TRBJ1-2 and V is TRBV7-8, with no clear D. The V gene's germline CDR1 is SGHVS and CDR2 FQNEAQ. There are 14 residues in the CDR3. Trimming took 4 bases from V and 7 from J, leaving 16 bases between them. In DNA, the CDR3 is TGTGCCAGCAGCTCGAGGATTTTTACGGGTGGCTACACCTTC. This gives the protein CASSSRIFTGGYTF. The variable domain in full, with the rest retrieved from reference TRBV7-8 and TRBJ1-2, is GAGVSQSPRYKVAKRGQDVALRCDPISGHVSLFWYQQALGQGPEFLTYFQNEAQLDKSGLPSDRFFAERPEGSVSTLKIQRTQQEDSAVYLCASSSRIFTGGYTFGSGTRLTVV.

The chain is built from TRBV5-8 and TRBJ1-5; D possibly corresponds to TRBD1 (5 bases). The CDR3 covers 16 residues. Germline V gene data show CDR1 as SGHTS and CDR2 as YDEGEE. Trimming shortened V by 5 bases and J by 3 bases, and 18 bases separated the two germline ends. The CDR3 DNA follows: TGTGCCAGCAGTAAATACGGGGGGAATAACAATCAGCCCCAGCATTTT. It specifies CASSKYGGNNNQPQHF. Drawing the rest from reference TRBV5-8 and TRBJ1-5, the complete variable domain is EAGVTQSPTHLIKTRGQQATLRCSPISGHTSVYWYQQALGLGLQFLLWYDEGEERNRGNFPPRFSGRQFPNYSSELNVNALELEDSALYLCASSKYGGNNNQPQHFGDGTRLSIL.

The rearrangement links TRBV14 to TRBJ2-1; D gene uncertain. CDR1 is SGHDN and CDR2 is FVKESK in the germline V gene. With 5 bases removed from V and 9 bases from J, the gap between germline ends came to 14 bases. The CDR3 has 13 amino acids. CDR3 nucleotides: TGTGCCAGCAGCTTCTGGTGGGCCGGTGAGCAGTTCTTC. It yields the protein CASSFWWAGEQFF.

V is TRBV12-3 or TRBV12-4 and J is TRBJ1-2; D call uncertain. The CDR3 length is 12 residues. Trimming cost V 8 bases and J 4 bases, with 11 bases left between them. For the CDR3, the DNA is TGTGCCAGCGCACCGAAACTCTATGGCTACACCTTC. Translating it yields CASAPKLYGYTF.

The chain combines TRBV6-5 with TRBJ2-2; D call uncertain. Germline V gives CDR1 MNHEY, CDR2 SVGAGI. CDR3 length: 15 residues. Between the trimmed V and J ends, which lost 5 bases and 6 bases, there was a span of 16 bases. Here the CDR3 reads CASSIWTVQAGELFF. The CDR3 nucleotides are TGTGCCAGCAGTATATGGACGGTGCAGGCCGGGGAGCTGTTTTTT.

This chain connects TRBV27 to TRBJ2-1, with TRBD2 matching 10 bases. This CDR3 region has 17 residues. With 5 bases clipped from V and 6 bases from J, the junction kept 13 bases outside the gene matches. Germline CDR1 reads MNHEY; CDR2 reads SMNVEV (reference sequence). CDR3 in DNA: TGTGCCAGCAGTCCGACCTTAGAGCGGGGGGGCCTCAATGAGCAGTTCTTC. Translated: CASSPTLERGGLNEQFF.

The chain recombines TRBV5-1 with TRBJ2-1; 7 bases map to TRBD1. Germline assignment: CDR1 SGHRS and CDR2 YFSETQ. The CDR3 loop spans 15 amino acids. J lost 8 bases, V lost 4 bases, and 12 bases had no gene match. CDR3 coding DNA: TGCGCCAGCAGCCCACGGGACAGCACTAGGGATGAGCAGTTCTTC. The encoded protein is CASSPRDSTRDEQFF.

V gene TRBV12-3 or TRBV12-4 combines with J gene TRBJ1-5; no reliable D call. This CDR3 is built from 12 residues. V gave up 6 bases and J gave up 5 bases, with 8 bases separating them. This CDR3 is CASSLRHQPQHF. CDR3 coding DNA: TGTGCCAGCAGCTTAAGGCATCAGCCCCAGCATTTT.

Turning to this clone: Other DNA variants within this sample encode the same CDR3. The CDR3 loop is CASSYRPRGGAQYF. Here the CDR3 DNA reads TGTGCCAGCAGTTACCGTCCGCGGGGGGGGGCCCAGTACTTC. V usage is TRBV6-5 and J usage is TRBJ2-5, with 9 positions matching TRBD2. CDR3 length: 14 amino acids. Germline CDR1 MNHEY, CDR2 SVGAGI. V dropped 2 bases and J dropped 9; count of bases not matched to a gene: 7.

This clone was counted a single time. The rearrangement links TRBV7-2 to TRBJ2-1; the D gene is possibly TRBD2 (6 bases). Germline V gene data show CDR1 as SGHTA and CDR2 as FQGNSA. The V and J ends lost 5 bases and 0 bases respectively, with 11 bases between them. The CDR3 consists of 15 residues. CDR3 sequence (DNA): TGTGCCAGCAGCCAAAGCGGGTTCTCCTACAATGAGCAGTTCTTC. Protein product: CASSQSGFSYNEQFF.

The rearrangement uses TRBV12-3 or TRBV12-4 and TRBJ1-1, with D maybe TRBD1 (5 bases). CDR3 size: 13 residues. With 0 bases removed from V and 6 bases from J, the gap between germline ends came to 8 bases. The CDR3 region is CASSLAGAAEAFF. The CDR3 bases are TGTGCCAGCAGTTTAGCAGGGGCGGCTGAAGCTTTCTTT.

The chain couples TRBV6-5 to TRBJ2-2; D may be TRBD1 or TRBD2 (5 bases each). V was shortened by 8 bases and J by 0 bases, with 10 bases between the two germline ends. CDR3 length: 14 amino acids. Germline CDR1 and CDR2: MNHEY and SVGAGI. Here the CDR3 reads CASRRDPNTGELFF. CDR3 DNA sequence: TGTGCCAGCCGCAGGGACCCGAACACCGGGGAGCTGTTTTTT.

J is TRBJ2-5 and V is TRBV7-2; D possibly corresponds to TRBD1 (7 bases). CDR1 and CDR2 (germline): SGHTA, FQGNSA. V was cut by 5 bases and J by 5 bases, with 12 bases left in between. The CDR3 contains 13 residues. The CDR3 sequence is CASSPGGRETQYF. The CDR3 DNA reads TGTGCCAGCAGCCCAGGGGGGAGGGAGACCCAGTACTTC.

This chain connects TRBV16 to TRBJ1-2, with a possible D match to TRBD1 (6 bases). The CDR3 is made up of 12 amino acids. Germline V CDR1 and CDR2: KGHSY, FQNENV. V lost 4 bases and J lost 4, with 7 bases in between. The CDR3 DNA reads TGTGCCAGCAGCCCGGACAGCTATGGCTACACCTTC. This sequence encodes CASSPDSYGYTF.

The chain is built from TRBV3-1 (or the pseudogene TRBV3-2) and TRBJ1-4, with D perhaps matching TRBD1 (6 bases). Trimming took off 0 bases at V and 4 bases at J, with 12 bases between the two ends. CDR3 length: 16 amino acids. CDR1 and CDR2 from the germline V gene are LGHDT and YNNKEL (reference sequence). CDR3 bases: TGTGCCAGCAGCCAAGATGGCCAGGGGTTTAATGAAAAACTGTTTTTT. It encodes CASSQDGQGFNEKLFF.

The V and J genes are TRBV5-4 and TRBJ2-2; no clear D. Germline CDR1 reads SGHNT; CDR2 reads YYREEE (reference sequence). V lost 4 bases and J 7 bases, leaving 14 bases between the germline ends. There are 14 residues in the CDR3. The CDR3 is CASSLYTKDGELFF. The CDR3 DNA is TGTGCCAGCAGCCTATACACTAAGGACGGGGAGCTGTTTTTT. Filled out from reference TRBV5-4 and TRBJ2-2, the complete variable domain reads ETGVTQSPTHLIKTRGQQVTLRCSSQSGHNTVSWYQQALGQGPQFIFQYYREEENGRGNFPPRFSGLQFPNYSSELNVNALELDDSALYLCASSLYTKDGELFFGEGSRLTVL.

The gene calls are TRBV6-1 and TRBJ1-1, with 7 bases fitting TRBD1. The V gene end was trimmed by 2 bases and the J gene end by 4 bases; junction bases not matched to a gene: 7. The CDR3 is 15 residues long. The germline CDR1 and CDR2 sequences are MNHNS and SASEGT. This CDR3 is CASSEKQGSGTEAFF. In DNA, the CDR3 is TGTGCCAGCAGTGAAAAACAGGGGTCCGGCACTGAAGCTTTCTTT.